This TCR beta chain stems from a study of response to subunit inactivated influenza vaccine. The CDR3 runs to 13 residues. Germline CDR1 and CDR2: SGDLS and YYNGEE. After removal of 4 bases from V and 6 bases from J, the junction contained 4 bases not matched to a gene. This clonotype was seen more than once but under ten times. TCRdb re-called the RT-PCR reads through MiXCR, storing one row per CDR3 protein. The sample consists of approximately 170,000 distinct CDR3 sequences, about an eighth of them appearing once. These same data were also listed under a study on T cells expressing NK-cell markers. As that study records: The TCR beta cDNA came from 5'RACE template switching with UMIs. All TCR beta repertoires analysed originated from sorted CD3+CD56+NKG2C+, CD3+CD56+NKG2C- and CD3+CD56-NKG2C+ T cells. Seven HCMV-seropositive donors and one seronegative donor made up the eight sequenced donors. Over 5 donors had dominant NKG2C+ clonotypes that comprised roughly 1.0-7.5% of their CD8+ T cells. These clonotypes additionally ranked first within the CD3+CD56-NKG2C+ fraction of four donors.

The chain links TRBV9 to TRBJ2-7, with 10 bases aligning to TRBD2. Sample: CD8+ T cells sorted from PBMCs, taken about 11 days after vaccination. This TCR was recovered from a man in his fifties or sixties who received an inactivated influenza vaccine. The CDR3 loop is CASSPGLASEQYF. The CDR3 nucleotides read TGTGCCAGCAGCCCGGGACTAGCGAGCGAGCAGTACTTC.